Listed below are T cell receptor beta chains from one sample, sequenced in a study of blood T cell repertoires in COVID-19. The data were produced by immunoSEQ multiplex PCR, yet TCRdb's version contains in-frame clones alone and is incomplete. The sample contains fewer than 300,000 clones, roughly 85% of which appear only once. Source material: PBMCs or T cells enriched from blood (not recorded which). Receptors originate from a woman aged 45-59 years who had recovered from COVID-19. CDR3s include the opening cysteine and the closing phenylalanine or tryptophan.

cdr3_length,v_call,j_call,cdr3_aa
12,TRBV5-1,TRBJ2-3,CASSWGADTQYF
10,TRBV20-1,TRBJ2-1,CSARFRGQFF
13,TRBV5-6,TRBJ1-2,CASSEDRFYGYTF
14,TRBV27,TRBJ2-7,CASSFAQAPAEQYF
14,TRBV18,TRBJ2-1,CASSPQGTYNEQFF
15,TRBV6-5,TRBJ2-2,CASRDTGLGTGELFF
14,TRBV10-2,TRBJ2-7,CASSTGTSGYEQYF
14,TRBV12-5,TRBJ1-5,CASEGTGGSQPQHF
14,TRBV5-1,TRBJ1-2,CASSLGGSGYGYTF
13,TRBV28,TRBJ2-7,CASSSGQSYEQYF
13,TRBV5-6,TRBJ2-5,CASRTAPQETQYF
18,TRBV7-8,TRBJ1-5,CASSLEWTSTISNQPQHF
15,TRBV2,TRBJ1-6,CASSVRSSYNSPLHF
14,TRBV10-3,TRBJ1-1,CAISESTSGTEAFF
14,TRBV28,TRBJ1-4,CASRVRGPNEKLFF
15,TRBV19,TRBJ1-5,CASSIRRDSNQPQHF
14,TRBV10-3,TRBJ1-5,CAIRGDRPNQPQHF
13,TRBV12-3/TRBV12-4,TRBJ2-7,CASGRGQGDEQYF
14,TRBV6-5,TRBJ1-2,CASSTKTGKMGYTF
18,TRBV5-1,TRBJ2-5,CASSFGTSGPLYQETQYF
15,TRBV6-2/TRBV6-3,TRBJ1-2,CASSYKGSGVYGYTF
14,TRBV7-2,TRBJ1-2,CASSPGYGNYGYTF
17,TRBV28,TRBJ2-3,CASSFSPPGAAGDTQYF
15,TRBV2,TRBJ1-2,CASSETPSVDYGYTF
17,TRBV14,TRBJ2-3,CASSLLPGARYTDTQYF
13,TRBV5-1,TRBJ2-5,CASSGTGQETQYF
16,TRBV11-2,TRBJ1-2,CASSQTGGAVNYGYTF
13,TRBV7-9,TRBJ1-1,CASSLLLGPKAFF
13,TRBV18,TRBJ2-7,CASSWDRGNEQYF
13,TRBV7-9,TRBJ1-5,CASSQNGNQPQHF
13,TRBV3-1/TRBV3-2,TRBJ2-2,CASRDRGHGELFF
14,TRBV5-1,TRBJ1-1,CASSFSPGESEAFF
16,TRBV4-1,TRBJ1-6,CASSQQDTGANSPLHF
15,TRBV5-1,TRBJ2-1,CASSLVAGGPGEQFF
19,TRBV7-9,TRBJ2-2,CASSLALARREIGTGELFF
11,TRBV2,TRBJ2-1,CASSVVNEQFF
15,TRBV7-9,TRBJ1-2,CASTLAAAHVYGYTF
16,TRBV5-1,TRBJ2-2,CASSLLAGTNTGELFF
17,TRBV6-2/TRBV6-3,TRBJ2-2,CASSYYVRLAATGELFF
13,TRBV6-5,TRBJ1-2,CASKGRERYGYTF
13,TRBV7-9,TRBJ2-7,CASSLASGLEQYF
14,TRBV20-1,TRBJ2-7,CSASNRGNSYEQYF
14,TRBV15,TRBJ1-2,CATSRGSGGSGYTF
12,TRBV20-1,TRBJ2-7,CSASQGSYEQYF
17,TRBV7-2,TRBJ2-4,CASSPRSWGPAKNIQYF
11,TRBV18,TRBJ2-7,CASSTGEQQYF
13,TRBV29-1,TRBJ2-7,CSVAGLGPYEQYF